The sequence of this T cell receptor (beta chain) was determined in a study of blood T cell repertoires in COVID-19. Study as a whole: From the United States, Italy and Spain came samples of acute and convalescent COVID-19. The analysed material was cDNA or gDNA that came from T cells, B-cell-depleted T cells, or PBMCs.

The CDR3 has 15 residues. CDR1 is SGDLS, CDR2 YYNGEE, per germline. Trimming took 0 bases from V and 4 from J, leaving 11 bases between them. Source study methods: Reference gene primer amplification yielded estimated nucleated cell counts. This table comes from immunoSEQ multiplex PCR, and its TCRdb copy is limited to in-frame clones, with some not included. V and J calls and clone size follow that table, whereas D and trimming were derived from the DNA. The sample lists fewer than 300,000 clones; 88% were seen once. This rearrangement joins TRBV9 to TRBJ2-1, with a tentative D call TRBD2 (6 bases). The sequenced sample was peripheral blood. The source is a woman between 35 and 50 years old who had recovered from COVID-19. This CDR3 reads CASSVDEGGYNEQFF. The CDR3, as DNA: TGTGCCAGCAGCGTAGATGAGGGAGGTTACAATGAGCAGTTCTTC.